This passage covers 20 T cell receptor beta chains from one sample sequenced in a study of OX40 agonist ivuxolimab in advanced cancers. Data came from immunoSEQ multiplex PCR; TCRdb stores just in-frame clones and leaves some out. Of 90,000 to 100,000 clones listed, 90% to 96% are singletons. Sequenced material: CD4+ or CD8+ T cells sorted from blood, taken in a trial of the OX40 agonist ivuxolimab. The receptors shown here come from an adult with an advanced solid tumor such as melanoma, head and neck, liver or kidney cancer.

The V call is TRBV4-2, the J call TRBJ2-3, with TRBD2 matching over 14 bases. Germline V lookup: CDR1 LGHNA, CDR2 YNFKEQ. J gave up 4 bases and V 1 base, and 13 bases lay outside the gene matches. The CDR3 length is 20 residues. The CDR3: CASSQVGTGLAGVAADTQYF. The CDR3 DNA reads as TGTGCCAGCAGCCAAGTCGGGACGGGACTAGCGGGAGTAGCGGCAGATACGCAGTATTTT.

This clone has just a few counts. The chain recombines TRBV28 with TRBJ1-6; D is ambiguous. V was clipped by 2 bases and J by 16 bases, with 9 bases between them. Germline assignment: CDR1 MDHEN and CDR2 SYDVKM. There are 11 residues in the CDR3. The CDR3 loop reads CASSLGSGLHF. The CDR3 DNA follows: TGTGCCAGCAGTTTAGGGAGTGGGCTCCACTTT.

The chain recombines TRBV7-9 with TRBJ1-1; 7 bases map to TRBD1. Per germline, CDR1 SEHNR and CDR2 FQNEAQ (reference sequence). V lost 5 bases, J lost 5 bases, and 8 bases stayed unmatched. The CDR3 consists of 14 residues. The CDR3 region has the DNA TGTGCCAGCAGCCTCCCACAGGGGAGGACTGAAGCTTTCTTT. Encoded protein: CASSLPQGRTEAFF.

With respect to this clone: The sample holds other DNA sequences that translate to the same CDR3. This chain joins TRBV9 and TRBJ1-1; D is possibly TRBD1 (5 bases). Trimming pared 0 bases from V and 4 bases from J, leaving 7 bases between. In germline, CDR1 is SGDLS, CDR2 YYNGEE. The CDR3 is made up of 13 amino acids. The CDR3 DNA follows: TGTGCCAGCAGCGTAGGGGGGAGCACTGAAGCTTTCTTT. This gives the protein CASSVGGSTEAFF.

CDR3 region: CSVEWVGAHWGYTF. The CDR3 DNA follows: TGCAGCGTTGAATGGGTGGGGGCTCACTGGGGCTACACCTTC. The rearrangement joins TRBV29-1 to TRBJ1-2; D possibly corresponds to TRBD1 (6 bases). CDR3 length equals 14 residues. V shed 2 bases and J shed 8 bases, with 18 bases lying between them. Germline CDR1 and CDR2: SQVTM and ANQGSEA.

This chain connects TRBV28 to TRBJ2-7; a weak D match, TRBD1 (5 bases). This CDR3 spans 15 amino acids. V gave up 5 bases and J gave up 0 bases, with 14 bases separating them. From germline, CDR1 is MDHEN and CDR2 SYDVKM. CDR3 amino acids: CASSAGSPISYEQYF. Written as DNA, the CDR3 is TGTGCCAGCAGTGCAGGGTCCCCAATCTCCTACGAGCAGTACTTC.

J is TRBJ2-6 and V is TRBV27; D is unclear. Trimming removed 4 bases at V and 1 base at J, with 5 bases between. Germline values: CDR1 MNHEY, CDR2 SMNVEV (reference sequence). The CDR3 spans 14 residues. The CDR3 DNA reads TGTGCCAGCAGTTCCGTTTCTGGGGCCAACGTCCTGACTTTC. The encoded protein is CASSSVSGANVLTF.

Turning to this clone: Other DNA sequences within the sample encode an identical CDR3. The chain recombines TRBV5-6 with TRBJ1-2; no clear D. Germline CDR1 reads SGHDT; CDR2 reads YYEEEE. This CDR3 comprises 17 residues. Deletions cut 0 bases from V and 1 base from J, with 16 bases between. The chain's CDR3 is CASSLAFATLLNYGYTF. CDR3 in DNA: TGTGCCAGCAGCTTGGCCTTTGCGACACTACTTAACTATGGCTACACCTTC.

This chain uses TRBV7-3 with TRBJ2-1, with D possibly TRBD1 on 7 matching bases. Germline V gene lookup returns CDR1 SGHTA and CDR2 FQGTGA. This CDR3 is built from 16 residues. The germline V and J ends were trimmed by 3 bases and 9 bases, with 21 bases remaining between them. The CDR3 loop is CASSLDGRTGAGEQFF. As DNA, the CDR3 is TGTGCCAGCAGCTTGGACGGGAGAACAGGGGCTGGTGAGCAGTTCTTC.

This rearrangement joins TRBV4-3 to TRBJ2-7; no reliable D call. V lost 0 bases and J 1 base, leaving 19 bases between the germline ends. CDR1 and CDR2 (germline): LGHNA, YSLEER. The CDR3 consists of 18 residues. In DNA form, the CDR3 reads TGCGCCAGCAGCCAAGATCCCCCCCGAGAGGTTGGTTCCTACGAGCAGTACTTC. Protein sequence: CASSQDPPREVGSYEQYF.

The gene calls are TRBV6-4 and TRBJ2-7; possibly TRBD1 or TRBD2 for D (5 bases each). V lost 5 bases, J lost 5 bases, and 19 bases lay in between. CDR3 length: 15 amino acids. Germline CDR1 and CDR2: MRHNA and SNTAGT. In nucleotides, the CDR3 is TGTGCCAGCAGTACCCCTCGCCGGTGGGGACACGAGCAGTACTTC. This codes for CASSTPRRWGHEQYF.

The chain couples TRBV15 to TRBJ2-1; D is perhaps TRBD1 (5 bases). Germline-derived CDR1 and CDR2 are LNHNV and YYDKDF (reference sequence). The CDR3 contains 12 residues. V was trimmed by 5 bases and J by 6 bases, leaving 8 bases between them. The CDR3 protein is CATSGQGNEQFF. The CDR3 DNA reads TGTGCCACCAGCGGGCAGGGCAATGAGCAGTTCTTC.

The chain employs TRBV5-5 and TRBJ1-2; D gene ambiguous. Germline lookup yields CDR1 SGHKS and CDR2 YYEKEE (reference sequence). There are 15 residues in the CDR3. V gave up 0 bases and J gave up 4 bases, with 13 bases separating them. CDR3 sequence (DNA): TGTGCCAGCAGCTTGGGAGGGAGTTCGGTCTATGGCTACACCTTC. Amino acid sequence: CASSLGGSSVYGYTF.

This rearrangement joins TRBV10-3 to TRBJ1-6; D is undetermined. The V gene lost 3 bases and the J gene lost 7 bases, with 13 bases spanning the gap. Germline lookup yields CDR1 ENHRY and CDR2 SYGVKD. This CDR3 has 15 residues. CDR3 residues: CAISDVYESNSPLHF. In nucleotides, the CDR3 is TGTGCCATCAGTGATGTATACGAATCAAATTCACCCCTCCACTTT.

The chain employs TRBV27 and TRBJ2-1; no definite D call. The CDR3 is 13 residues long. CDR1 and CDR2 from the germline V gene are MNHEY and SMNVEV (reference sequence). Between the trimmed V and J ends, which lost 3 bases and 4 bases, there was a span of 7 bases. The DNA for the CDR3 is TGTGCCAGCAGTTTTCGAATTTACAATGAGCAGTTCTTC. It translates to CASSFRIYNEQFF.

The chain joins TRBV7-8 to TRBJ2-3, with 8 bases lining up with TRBD1. This CDR3 region has 15 residues. Trimming removed 5 bases from V and 2 bases from J; junction bases left unmatched: 6. Germline V lookup: CDR1 SGHVS, CDR2 FQNEAQ. The CDR3 region has the DNA TGTGCCAGCAGCAACGGACAGGGATTCACAGATACGCAGTATTTT. It specifies CASSNGQGFTDTQYF.

The chain is built from TRBV27 and TRBJ1-1; 9 nucleotides match TRBD1. J gave up 4 bases and V 5 bases, and 5 bases lay outside the gene matches. Germline CDR1 reads MNHEY; CDR2 reads SMNVEV (reference sequence). The CDR3 has 14 amino acids. CDR3 sequence: CASSLGQGTTEAFF. In DNA, the CDR3 is TGTGCCAGCAGTCTGGGACAGGGTACCACTGAAGCTTTCTTT.

This clone came up once. J is TRBJ1-1 and V is TRBV27; D gene ambiguous. CDR3 length equals 13 residues. V was shortened by 7 bases and J by 5 bases, with 14 bases between the two germline ends. Looked up from germline, CDR1 is MNHEY and CDR2 is SMNVEV (reference sequence). CDR3 nucleotide sequence: TGTGCCAGCAACAATAGGCTTGGGACTGAAGCTTTCTTT. Protein: CASNNRLGTEAFF.

The CDR3 DNA reads TGTGCCAGCAGACAGAAAACATACAGGGGGTGGTACGGCTACACCTTC. It codes for CASRQKTYRGWYGYTF. V usage is TRBV27 and J usage is TRBJ1-2; 8 bases are shared with TRBD1. J gave up 8 bases and V 6 bases, and 17 bases lay outside the gene matches. This CDR3 is 16 amino acids long. The germline CDR1 and CDR2 sequences are MNHEY and SMNVEV (reference sequence).

The chain has TRBV7-6 and TRBJ2-6; D ambiguous. Germline CDR1 reads SGHVS; CDR2 reads FNYEAQ. With 3 bases removed from V and 0 bases from J, the gap between germline ends came to 9 bases. This CDR3 has 16 residues. In DNA, the CDR3 is TGTGCCAGCAGCTTTATTTCTATCTCTGGGGCCAACGTCCTGACTTTC. Its protein product is CASSFISISGANVLTF. The entire variable domain, with the rest obtained from reference TRBV7-6 and TRBJ2-6, is as follows: GAGVSQSPRYKVTKRGQDVALRCDPISGHVSLYWYRQALGQGPEFLTYFNYEAQQDKSGLPNDRFSAERPEGSISTLTIQRTEQRDSAMYRCASSFISISGANVLTFGAGSRLTVL.